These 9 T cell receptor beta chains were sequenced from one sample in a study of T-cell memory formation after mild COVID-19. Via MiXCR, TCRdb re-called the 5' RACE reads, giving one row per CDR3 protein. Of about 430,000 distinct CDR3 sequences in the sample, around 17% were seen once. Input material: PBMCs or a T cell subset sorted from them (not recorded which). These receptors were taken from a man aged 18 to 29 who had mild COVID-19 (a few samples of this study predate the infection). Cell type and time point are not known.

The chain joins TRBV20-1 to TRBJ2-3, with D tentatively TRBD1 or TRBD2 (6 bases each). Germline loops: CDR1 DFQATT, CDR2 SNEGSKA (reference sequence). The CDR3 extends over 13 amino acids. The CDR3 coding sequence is TGCAGCGCCATCGGGGGCTTCACAGATACGCAGTATTTT. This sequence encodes CSAIGGFTDTQYF.

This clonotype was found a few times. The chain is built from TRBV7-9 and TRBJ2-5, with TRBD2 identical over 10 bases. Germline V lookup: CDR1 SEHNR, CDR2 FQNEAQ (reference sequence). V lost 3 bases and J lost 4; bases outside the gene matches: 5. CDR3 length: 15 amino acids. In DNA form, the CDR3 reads TGTGCCAGCAGCTTGGGTAGCGGGGGGCCAGAGACCCAGTACTTC. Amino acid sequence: CASSLGSGGPETQYF.

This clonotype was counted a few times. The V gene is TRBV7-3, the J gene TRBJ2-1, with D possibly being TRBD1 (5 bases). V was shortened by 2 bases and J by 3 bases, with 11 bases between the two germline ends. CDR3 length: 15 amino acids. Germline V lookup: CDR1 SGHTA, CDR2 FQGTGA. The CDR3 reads CASSLGDRLYNEQFF. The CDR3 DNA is TGTGCCAGCAGCTTAGGAGACAGACTCTACAATGAGCAGTTCTTC.

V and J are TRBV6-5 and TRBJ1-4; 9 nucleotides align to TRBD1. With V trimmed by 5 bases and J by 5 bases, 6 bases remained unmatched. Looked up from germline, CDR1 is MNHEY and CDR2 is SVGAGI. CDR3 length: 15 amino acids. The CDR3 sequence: CASSPPGTGNEKLFF. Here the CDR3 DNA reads TGTGCCAGCAGTCCTCCCGGGACAGGGAATGAAAAACTGTTTTTT.

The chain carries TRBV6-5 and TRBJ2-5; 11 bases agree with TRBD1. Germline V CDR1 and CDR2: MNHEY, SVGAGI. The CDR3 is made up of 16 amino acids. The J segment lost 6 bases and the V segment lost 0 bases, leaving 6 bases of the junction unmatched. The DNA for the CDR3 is TGTGCCAGCAGTTACTCGGGACAGGGGGTCCCCCAGACCCAGTACTTC. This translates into CASSYSGQGVPQTQYF.

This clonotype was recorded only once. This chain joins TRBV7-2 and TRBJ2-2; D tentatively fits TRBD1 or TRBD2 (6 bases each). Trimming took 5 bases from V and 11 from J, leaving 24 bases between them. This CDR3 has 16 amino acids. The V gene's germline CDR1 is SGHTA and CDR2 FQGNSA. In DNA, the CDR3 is TGTGCCAGCAGCCTGCTATCCGGGGGCACCGGGGTAGAGCTGTTTTTT. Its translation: CASSLLSGGTGVELFF. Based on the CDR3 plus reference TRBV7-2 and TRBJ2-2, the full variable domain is GAGVSQSPSNKVTEKGKDVELRCDPISGHTALYWYRQSLGQGLEFLIYFQGNSAPDKSGLPSDRFSAERTGGSVSTLTIQRTQQEDSAVYLCASSLLSGGTGVELFFGEGSRLTVL.

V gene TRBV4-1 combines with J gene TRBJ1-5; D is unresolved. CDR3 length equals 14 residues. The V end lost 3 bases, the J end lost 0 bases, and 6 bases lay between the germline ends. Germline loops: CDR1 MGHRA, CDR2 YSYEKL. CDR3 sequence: CASSQPDSNQPQHF. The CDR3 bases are TGCGCCAGCAGCCAGCCTGATAGCAATCAGCCCCAGCATTTT.

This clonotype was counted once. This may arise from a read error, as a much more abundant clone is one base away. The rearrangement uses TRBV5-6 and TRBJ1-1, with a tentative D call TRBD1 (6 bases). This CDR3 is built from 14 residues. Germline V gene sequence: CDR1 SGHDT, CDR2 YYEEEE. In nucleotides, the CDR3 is TGTGCCAGCAGCGCCGACAGGCTGAACACTGAATCTTTCTTT. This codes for CASSADRLNTESFF.

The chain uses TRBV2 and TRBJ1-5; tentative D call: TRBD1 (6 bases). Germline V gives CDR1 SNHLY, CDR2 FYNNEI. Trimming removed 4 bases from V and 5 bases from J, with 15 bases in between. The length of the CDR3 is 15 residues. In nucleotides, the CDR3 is TGTGCCAGCAGTGTCCGGGGGGCCAGGGATCAGCCCCAGCATTTT. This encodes CASSVRGARDQPQHF.